This TCR beta chain originates from a study of blood T cell repertoires in COVID-19. Methods used by the authors: The authors estimated nucleated cell counts from reference gene primer amplification. Assay used: immunoSEQ multiplex PCR; TCRdb lists only in-frame clones, some missing. Clone size and the V and J calls come from that table; the DNA yielded D and trimming. Of around 71,000 clones listed, more than 60% are singletons. In this sample, this clone turned up a few times. Input material: peripheral blood. The sequence was obtained from a woman of 80 years or more with active or convalescent COVID-19.

CDR3 bases: TGTGCCAGCAGTTACTCGATGGCCAACACTGAAGCTTTCTTT. Its translation is CASSYSMANTEAFF. The gene calls are TRBV6-5 and TRBJ1-1; D remains unclear. The germline V gene has CDR1 MNHEY and CDR2 SVGAGI. CDR3 length: 14 residues. V was cut by 0 bases and J by 2 bases, with 7 bases left in between.